This T cell receptor (beta chain) was recorded in a study of spatial heterogeneity in lung cancer. Looking at the study overall: Sequenced were any available follow-up PBMC samples, which had been obtained a median of roughly two years after resection. In the raw reads, each unique TCR and UMI combination was present more than ten times on average. Study-wide findings and caveats: Relative to follow-up, resection was when ubiquitous expanded tumor TCRs appeared more in blood.

Time point: blood at routine non-recurrence follow-up after resection. Unsorted whole RNA of tumor, nontumor lung or frozen PBMC was sequenced. Trimming stripped 3 bases from V and 9 bases from J, with 15 bases between. The germline gives CDR1 DFQATT, CDR2 SNEGSKA (reference sequence). The CDR3 has 14 residues. TCRdb used MiXCR to reprocess the 5' RACE reads, holding one entry per CDR3 protein. The sample holds some 110,000 distinct CDR3 sequences, over 9% seen once. The sample holds many counts of this clonotype. As yet, its antigen is unknown. The source was PBMCs, collected at follow-up. This sequence was found in a male donor with early-stage non-small cell lung cancer. The chain carries TRBV20-1 and TRBJ1-6, with a possible D match to TRBD1 (5 bases). CDR3 in DNA: TGCAGTGCTAGGGGGTCTGGGGCTACTTCACCCCTCCACTTT. Protein sequence: CSARGSGATSPLHF.